This entry lists 3 T cell receptor beta chains sequenced from one sample in a study of OX40 agonist ivuxolimab in advanced cancers. Some clones are missing from TCRdb's copy, which holds only in-frame ones; the method was immunoSEQ multiplex PCR. The sample consists of about 23,000 clones, about three quarters of them appearing once. This specimen was CD4+ or CD8+ T cells sorted from blood, taken in a trial of the OX40 agonist ivuxolimab. The receptors stem from an adult with an advanced solid tumor such as melanoma, head and neck, liver or kidney cancer.

This clone was picked up one time. The gene calls are TRBV11-3 and TRBJ2-7; D perhaps matches TRBD1 (5 bases). The CDR3 has 15 amino acids. Deletions cut 4 bases from V and 2 bases from J, with 15 bases between. The germline V gene has CDR1 SGHNT and CDR2 YENEEA. The CDR3 DNA reads TGTGCCAGCAGCTCGCCTGCAGGGCCCCCCTACGAGCAGTACTTC. Residues: CASSSPAGPPYEQYF.

In DNA form, the CDR3 reads TGTGCCAGCACCCTAGGGTTGACTGAAGCTTTCTTT. Its protein is CASTLGLTEAFF. This chain connects TRBV6-5 to TRBJ1-1, with D unresolved. CDR1 MNHEY and CDR2 SVGAGI come from the germline V gene. This CDR3 is built from 12 residues. The germline V and J ends were trimmed by 7 bases and 5 bases, with 11 bases remaining between them.

The V call is TRBV9, the J call TRBJ2-1; D gene ambiguous. Between the trimmed V and J ends, which lost 7 bases and 1 base, there was a span of 12 bases. CDR3 length equals 14 residues. Germline values: CDR1 SGDLS, CDR2 YYNGEE. The CDR3 DNA reads TGTGCCAGCGGTTCGTGGGGTTCCTACAATGAGCAGTTCTTC. Residues: CASGSWGSYNEQFF.